Listed here is a single T cell receptor beta chain. The antigen remains unidentified. Measured with immunoSEQ multiplex PCR; TCRdb has only the in-frame clones, and not every one. The table lists 61,000 or so clones, around 80% of them singletons. This sample is part of a study of memory CD4+ T cells and cytomegalovirus serostatus. General study points: Of approximately 150 reported CMV TCRbeta sequences, about 70 were found in memory CD4+ repertoires. The CMV-associated TCR signature appears largely within the CD4+ memory repertoire.

The sort gate was single viable CD3+CD4+CD8-CD45RO+ cells for memory CD4+ T cells. CD4+ T cells were isolated by positive magnetic selection. The CDR3 length is 15 residues. Trimming removed 2 bases at V and 8 bases at J, with 14 bases between. The V gene's germline CDR1 is SGHNT and CDR2 YYREEE (reference sequence). The clonotype comes from an adult in good health and CMV-seronegative. Some clones in this sample may be carry-over from other donors' samples. The chain carries TRBV5-4 and TRBJ1-6; tentatively, D is TRBD1 (5 bases). The sequenced material came from memory CD4+ T cells from blood. The CDR3 loop reads CASSFARDYDSPLHF. For the CDR3, the DNA is TGTGCCAGCAGCTTTGCCCGGGACTACGATTCACCCCTCCACTTT.